This T cell receptor (beta chain) appears in the sequencing data of a study of vaccination and CD4 T cells after COVID-19. Study observations and caveats: Data came from relatively few convalescent patients and lacked early post-infection timepoints.

V was shortened by 5 bases and J by 4 bases, with 10 bases between the two germline ends. The CDR3 is 14 amino acids. CDR1 SGHNT and CDR2 YYREEE come from the germline V gene (reference sequence). The Oncomine TCR Beta short-read assay was applied to DNA of cultured CD4+ T cells. TCRdb re-called the PCR reads with MiXCR, one entry per CDR3 protein. The data show a few thousand distinct CDR3 sequences, approximately 26% seen once. Treatment denoted: roughly 10-day PBMC culture with coronavirus spike peptide pools or control peptides (ViraFEST assay). Antigen-specific T cell expansion with peptide pools preceded TCR sequencing in the ViraFEST approach. Turning to this clonotype: The antigen remains unidentified.

The sequenced material came from CD4+ T cells from blood, cultured in vitro. The clonotype comes from a human donor who had recovered from COVID-19. This chain uses TRBV5-4 with TRBJ1-6; no reliable D call. This chain's CDR3 is CASSFSAYNSPLHF. Here the CDR3 DNA reads TGTGCCAGCAGTTTCAGTGCTTATAATTCACCCCTCCACTTT.